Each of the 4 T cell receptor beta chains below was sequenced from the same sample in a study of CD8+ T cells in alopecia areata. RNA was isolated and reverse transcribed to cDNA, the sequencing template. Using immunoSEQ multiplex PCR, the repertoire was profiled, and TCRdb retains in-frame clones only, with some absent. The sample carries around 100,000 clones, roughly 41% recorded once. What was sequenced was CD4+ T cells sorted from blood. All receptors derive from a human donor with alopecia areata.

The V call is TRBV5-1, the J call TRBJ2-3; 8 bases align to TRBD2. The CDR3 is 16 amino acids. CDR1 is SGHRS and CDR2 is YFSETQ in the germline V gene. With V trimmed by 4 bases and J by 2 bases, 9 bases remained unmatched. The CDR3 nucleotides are TGCGCCAGCAGCATTGGACTAGCTGCGATCACAGATACGCAGTATTTT. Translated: CASSIGLAAITDTQYF.

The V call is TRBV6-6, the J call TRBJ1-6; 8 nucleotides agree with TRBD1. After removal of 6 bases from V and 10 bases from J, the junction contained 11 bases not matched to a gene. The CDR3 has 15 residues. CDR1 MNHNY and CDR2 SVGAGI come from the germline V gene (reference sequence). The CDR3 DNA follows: TGTGCCAGCAGACCTGGAGGACAGGGCGACTCACCCCTCCACTTT. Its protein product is CASRPGGQGDSPLHF.

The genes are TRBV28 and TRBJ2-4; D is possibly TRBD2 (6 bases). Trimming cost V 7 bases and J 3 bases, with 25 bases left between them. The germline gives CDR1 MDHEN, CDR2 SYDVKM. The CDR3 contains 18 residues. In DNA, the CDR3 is TGTGCCAGCACCCAACCGGGGGATCCCCGGCGGAGCAAAAACATTCAGTACTTC. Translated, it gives CASTQPGDPRRSKNIQYF.

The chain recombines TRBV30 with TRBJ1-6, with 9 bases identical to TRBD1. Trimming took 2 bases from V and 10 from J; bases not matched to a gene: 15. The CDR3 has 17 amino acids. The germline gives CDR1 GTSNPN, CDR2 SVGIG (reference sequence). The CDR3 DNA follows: TGTGCCTGGAGTTTATCCCGCCGGGACAGGGTTCGGTCACCCCTCCACTTT. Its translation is CAWSLSRRDRVRSPLHF. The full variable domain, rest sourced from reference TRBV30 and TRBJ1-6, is SQTIHQWPATLVQPVGSPLSLECTVEGTSNPNLYWYRQAAGRGLQLLFYSVGIGQISSEVPQNLSASRPQDRQFILSSKKLLLSDSGFYLCAWSLSRRDRVRSPLHFGNGTRLTVT.